Listed below are T cell receptor beta chains from one sample, sequenced in a study of a mutant IDH1 vaccine in newly diagnosed glioma. These receptors' antigens are unknown. TCRdb's table, derived via immunoSEQ multiplex PCR, lists solely in-frame clones and lacks some. The table records tens of thousands of clones, approximately 80% of them present only once. The specimen comprised PBMCs, sampled from a glioma patient whose treatment included an IDH1 peptide vaccine. These receptors were obtained from a woman aged 40 to 50 with glioma. Some clones in this sample may be carry-over from other donors' samples. The CDR3 runs from the conserved cysteine through the conserved F or W. The D gene is left open where the match is weak. The listing skips clone size in some rows; elsewhere it reads once, few, many or a size class.

>TRBV30|-|-|TRBJ1-1
CAWTGAFGTEAFF
TGTGCCTGGACAGGGGCCTTCGGCACTGAAGCTTTCTTT
>TRBV7-2|TRBD2|-|TRBJ2-5
CASRLAGSPFPETQYF
TGTGCCAGCAGACTAGCGGGATCGCCGTTCCCAGAGACCCAGTACTTC
>TRBV7-2|-|-|TRBJ1-5
CASSLGGTRNQPQHF
TGTGCCAGCAGCTTAGGGGGAACTCGCAATCAGCCCCAGCATTTT
>TRBV7-2|-|-|TRBJ1-2
CASSPGTVNYGYTF
TGTGCCAGCAGCCCAGGGACGGTAAACTATGGCTACACCTTC
>TRBV13|TRBD1|-|TRBJ1-1
CASSTGGTEAFF
TGTGCCAGCAGCACAGGGGGCACTGAAGCTTTCTTT
>TRBV5-6|-|once|TRBJ2-1
CASSSGLGSYNEQFF
TGTGCCAGCAGCTCTGGCCTAGGCTCCTACAATGAGCAGTTCTTC
>TRBV7-6|-|-|TRBJ1-1
CASSLGQNTEAFF
TGTGCCAGCAGCCTGGGACAGAACACTGAAGCTTTCTTT
>TRBV30|TRBD1|-|TRBJ2-1
CAWSGGDRAYNEQFF
TGTGCCTGGAGTGGAGGGGACAGGGCCTACAATGAGCAGTTCTTC
>TRBV7-8|-|medium-sized|TRBJ2-3
CASSLEGGEDTQYF
TGTGCCAGCAGCTTAGAGGGGGGGGAAGATACGCAGTATTTT
>TRBV29-1|-|-|TRBJ2-7
CSVSTPGTHYEQYF
TGCAGCGTCTCAACCCCTGGGACTCACTACGAGCAGTACTTC
>TRBV6-5|-|-|TRBJ1-5
CASSYSLSNQPQHF
TGTGCCAGCAGTTACTCGCTCAGCAATCAGCCCCAGCATTTT
>TRBV19|-|-|TRBJ2-7
CASKRDFNSYEQYF
TGTGCCAGTAAGAGGGACTTTAACTCCTACGAGCAGTACTTC
>TRBV5-1|TRBD2|once|TRBJ2-5
CASSSGLAGTQETQYF
TGCGCCAGCAGCTCGGGGCTAGCGGGAACCCAAGAGACCCAGTACTTC
>TRBV18|TRBD1|-|TRBJ1-5
CASSPLRTGPAQPQHF
TGTGCCAGCTCACCATTAAGGACAGGGCCGGCTCAGCCCCAGCATTTT
>TRBV5-6|TRBD2|once|TRBJ2-1
CASSLTGVLAGDYNEQFF
TGTGCCAGCAGCTTGACGGGGGTACTAGCGGGGGACTACAATGAGCAGTTCTTC
>TRBV5-1|TRBD1|-|TRBJ2-7
CASSSTGTAYEQYF
TGCGCCAGCAGCTCGACCGGGACAGCCTACGAGCAGTACTTC
>TRBV6-1|-|-|TRBJ2-1
CASSEAALKANEQFF
TGTGCCAGCAGTGAAGCGGCATTGAAGGCGAATGAGCAGTTCTTC
>TRBV19|-|-|TRBJ2-6
CASSPHGGTGANVLTF
TGTGCCAGTAGCCCCCATGGGGGGACAGGGGCCAACGTCCTGACTTTC
>TRBV21-1|-|-|TRBJ2-2
CASSNRDRVWAGVAGELFF
TGTGCCAGCAGCAATCGGGACAGGGTTTGGGCGGGGGTAGCCGGGGAGCTGTTTTTT
>TRBV29-1|TRBD1|once|TRBJ1-4
CSARDSRWEKLFF
TGCAGCGCCCGGGACAGCCGCTGGGAAAAACTGTTTTTT
>TRBV2|TRBD1|-|TRBJ1-5
CASRAGTGREQPQHF
TGTGCCAGCAGGGCAGGGACAGGGCGGGAGCAGCCCCAGCATTTT
>TRBV5-4|TRBD2|-|TRBJ2-5
CASSPDPGAGAQETQYF
TGTGCCAGCAGCCCGGACCCCGGAGCGGGGGCACAAGAGACCCAGTACTTC
>TRBV7-8|-|-|TRBJ2-5
CASSPPGAFSETQYF
TGTGCCAGCAGCCCCCCGGGGGCTTTCTCGGAGACCCAGTACTTC
>TRBV4-1|TRBD2|-|TRBJ2-2
CASSTSGGGTSGSTTGELFF
TGCGCCAGCAGCACCTCGGGGGGGGGAACTAGCGGGAGCACCACCGGGGAGCTGTTTTTT
>TRBV7-2|-|-|TRBJ1-1
CASSLGGIRAFF
TGTGCCAGCAGCTTAGGGGGGATAAGAGCTTTCTTT
>TRBV7-9|TRBD1|-|TRBJ2-5
CASSAYGTAKETQYF
TGTGCCAGCAGCGCTTACGGGACAGCAAAAGAGACCCAGTACTTC
>TRBV5-1|-|-|TRBJ2-1
CASRGRDSNYNEQFF
TGCGCCAGCAGAGGGAGGGACAGCAACTACAATGAGCAGTTCTTC
>TRBV11-2|-|-|TRBJ2-7
CASSLGLPIDEQYF
TGTGCCAGCAGCTTGGGCCTCCCAATTGACGAGCAGTACTTC
>TRBV7-2|-|-|TRBJ1-5
CASSLEHPRLGYGEQPQHF
TGTGCCAGCAGCTTAGAACACCCCAGGTTAGGTTATGGCGAGCAGCCCCAGCATTTT
>TRBV21-1|-|few|TRBJ2-3
CASSVRDPSTDTQYF
TGTGCCAGCAGCGTCCGGGATCCGAGCACAGATACGCAGTATTTT
>TRBV28|TRBD1|-|TRBJ2-1
CAGADRVSYNEQFF
TGTGCCGGGGCGGACAGGGTTTCCTACAATGAGCAGTTCTTC
>TRBV18|-|-|TRBJ2-5
CASSRWGTSQETQYF
TGTGCCAGCTCCCGGTGGGGGACGAGCCAAGAGACCCAGTACTTC
>TRBV25-1|TRBD2|-|TRBJ2-3
CASRGGAGGLNTDTQYF
TGTGCCAGCAGGGGAGGGGCGGGGGGACTCAACACAGATACGCAGTATTTT
>TRBV28|TRBD1|-|TRBJ1-5
CASSDRANQPQHF
TGTGCCAGCAGCGACAGGGCCAATCAGCCCCAGCATTTT
>TRBV30|-|-|TRBJ1-2
CAWRPGGYGYTF
TGTGCCTGGCGCCCGGGGGGGTACGGCTACACCTTC
>TRBV18|-|-|TRBJ2-7
CASSSSRGSEQYF
TGTGCCAGCTCAAGTAGCAGGGGCTCCGAGCAGTACTTC
>TRBV13|TRBD2|-|TRBJ2-1
CASSLYGGGNEQFF
TGTGCCAGCAGCTTATACGGGGGGGGAAATGAGCAGTTCTTC
>TRBV30|-|-|TRBJ1-5
CAWRGRGALSNQPQHF
TGTGCCTGGAGGGGCAGGGGCGCCCTTAGCAATCAGCCCCAGCATTTT
>TRBV30|-|-|TRBJ2-5
CAWSVQGLGGPETQYF
TGTGCCTGGAGTGTACAGGGACTAGGGGGCCCAGAGACCCAGTACTTC
>TRBV7-9|TRBD1|-|TRBJ1-2
CASSLADRGYTF
TGTGCCAGCAGCTTAGCGGACAGGGGCTACACCTTC
>TRBV4-3|TRBD1|-|TRBJ2-3
CASSQDLGTGSIADTQYF
TGCGCCAGCAGCCAAGATCTGGGGACAGGGTCTATCGCAGATACGCAGTATTTT
>TRBV7-2|-|-|TRBJ1-4
CASSPTGTYNEKLFF
TGTGCCAGCAGCCCTACCGGGACATATAATGAAAAACTGTTTTTT
>TRBV5-6|TRBD1|-|TRBJ1-2
CASSFYVGTGPGYTF
TGTGCCAGCAGCTTTTACGTGGGGACAGGGCCCGGCTACACCTTC
>TRBV10-2|-|few|TRBJ1-1
CASSELRVNTEAFF
TGCGCCAGCAGTGAGCTGCGGGTGAACACTGAAGCTTTCTTT
>TRBV5-1|-|-|TRBJ1-3
CASSLDVGPSGNTIYF
TGCGCCAGCAGCTTGGACGTAGGGCCCTCTGGAAACACCATATATTTT
>TRBV2|-|-|TRBJ1-2
CASRGGGYTF
TGTGCCTCCAGGGGTGGTGGCTACACCTTC
>TRBV6-1|-|once|TRBJ2-3
CASSEVSGGGSTDTQYF
TGTGCCAGCAGTGAAGTGTCGGGCGGGGGCAGCACAGATACGCAGTATTTT
>TRBV6-1|TRBD1|-|TRBJ1-6
CASSEGRGVYNSPLHF
TGTGCCAGCAGTGAAGGCAGGGGGGTCTATAATTCACCCCTCCACTTT
>TRBV4-1|TRBD2|-|TRBJ2-7
CASSQLQRGGYEQYF
TGCGCCAGCAGCCAACTACAGCGGGGGGGGTACGAGCAGTACTTC
>TRBV7-9|-|few|TRBJ1-1
CASGHNPPNTEAFF
TGTGCCAGCGGGCACAACCCTCCGAACACTGAAGCTTTCTTT
>TRBV4-2|-|-|TRBJ1-1
CASSQLRNTEAFF
TGTGCCAGCAGCCAGCTTAGGAACACTGAAGCTTTCTTT
>TRBV10-3|-|once|TRBJ1-2
CAISEGGGYTF
TGTGCCATCAGTGAAGGTGGTGGCTACACCTTC
>TRBV11-2|-|-|TRBJ2-7
CASSFLGLGAYEQYF
TGTGCCAGCAGCTTCCTGGGCCTTGGGGCCTACGAGCAGTACTTC